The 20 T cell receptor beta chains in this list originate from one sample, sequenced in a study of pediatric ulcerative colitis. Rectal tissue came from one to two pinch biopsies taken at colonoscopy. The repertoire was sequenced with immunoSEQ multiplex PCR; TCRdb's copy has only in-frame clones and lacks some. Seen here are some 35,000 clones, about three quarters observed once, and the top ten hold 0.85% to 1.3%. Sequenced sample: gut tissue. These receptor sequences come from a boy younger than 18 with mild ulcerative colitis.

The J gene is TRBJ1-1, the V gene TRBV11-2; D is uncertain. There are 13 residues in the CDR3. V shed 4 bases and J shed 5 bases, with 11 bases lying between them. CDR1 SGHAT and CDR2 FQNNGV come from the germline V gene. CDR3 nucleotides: TGTGCCAGCAGCTCCGGACGGTTGACTGAAGCTTTCTTT. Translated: CASSSGRLTEAFF.

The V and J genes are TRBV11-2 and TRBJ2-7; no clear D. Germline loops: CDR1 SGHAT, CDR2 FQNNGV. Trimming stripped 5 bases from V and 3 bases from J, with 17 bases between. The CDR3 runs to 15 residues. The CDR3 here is CASSGRVGRYYEQYF. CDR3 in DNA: TGTGCCAGCAGCGGTAGGGTGGGCAGGTACTACGAGCAGTACTTC.

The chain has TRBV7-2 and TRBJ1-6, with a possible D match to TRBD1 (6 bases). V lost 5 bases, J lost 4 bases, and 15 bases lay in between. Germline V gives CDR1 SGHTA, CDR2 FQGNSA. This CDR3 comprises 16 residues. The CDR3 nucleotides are TGTGCCAGCAGCATACAGGGTGGCAATTATAATTCACCCCTCCACTTT. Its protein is CASSIQGGNYNSPLHF.

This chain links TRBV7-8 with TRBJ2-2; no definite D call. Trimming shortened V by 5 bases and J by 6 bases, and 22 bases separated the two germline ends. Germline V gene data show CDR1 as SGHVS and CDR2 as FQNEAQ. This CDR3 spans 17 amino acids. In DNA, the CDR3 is TGTGCCAGCAGCCAAGGCCCTGTTGGCCTGTTGGCCGGGGAGCTGTTTTTT. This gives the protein CASSQGPVGLLAGELFF.

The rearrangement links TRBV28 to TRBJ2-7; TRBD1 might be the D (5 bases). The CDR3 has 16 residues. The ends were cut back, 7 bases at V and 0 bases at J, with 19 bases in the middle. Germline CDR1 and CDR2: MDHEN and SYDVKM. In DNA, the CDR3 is TGTGCCAGCACGGACATCTGGGCAGTCGGCTCCTACGAGCAGTACTTC. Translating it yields CASTDIWAVGSYEQYF.

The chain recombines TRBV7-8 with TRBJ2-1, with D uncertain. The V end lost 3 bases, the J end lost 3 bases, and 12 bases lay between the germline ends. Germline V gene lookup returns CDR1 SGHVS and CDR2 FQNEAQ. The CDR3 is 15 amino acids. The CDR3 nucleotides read TGTGCCAGCAGCTTCTCCTATTCCCACTACAATGAGCAGTTCTTC. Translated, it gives CASSFSYSHYNEQFF.

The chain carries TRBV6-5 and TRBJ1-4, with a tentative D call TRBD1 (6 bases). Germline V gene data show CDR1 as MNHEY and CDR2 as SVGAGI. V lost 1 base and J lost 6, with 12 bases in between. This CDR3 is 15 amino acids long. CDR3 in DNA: TGTGCCAGCAGTTACTTCTTTGCAGGGGATGAAAAACTGTTTTTT. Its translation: CASSYFFAGDEKLFF.

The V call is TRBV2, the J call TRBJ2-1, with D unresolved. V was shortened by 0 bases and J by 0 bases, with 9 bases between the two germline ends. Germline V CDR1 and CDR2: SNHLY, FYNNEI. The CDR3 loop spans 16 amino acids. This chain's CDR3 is CASSEAGPVSYNEQFF. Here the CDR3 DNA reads TGTGCCAGCAGTGAAGCAGGCCCCGTCTCCTACAATGAGCAGTTCTTC.

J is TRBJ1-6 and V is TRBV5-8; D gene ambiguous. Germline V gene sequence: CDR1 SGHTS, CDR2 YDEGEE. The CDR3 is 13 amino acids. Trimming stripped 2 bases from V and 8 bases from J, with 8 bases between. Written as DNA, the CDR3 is TGTGCCAGCAGCTTAAGCCTTTATTCACCCCTCCACTTT. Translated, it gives CASSLSLYSPLHF.

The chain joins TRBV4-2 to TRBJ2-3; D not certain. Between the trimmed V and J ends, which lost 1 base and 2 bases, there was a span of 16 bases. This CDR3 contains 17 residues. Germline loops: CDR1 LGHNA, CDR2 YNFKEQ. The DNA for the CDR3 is TGTGCCAGCAGCCAAGGTAACCAATACCAAGACACAGATACGCAGTATTTT. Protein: CASSQGNQYQDTDTQYF.

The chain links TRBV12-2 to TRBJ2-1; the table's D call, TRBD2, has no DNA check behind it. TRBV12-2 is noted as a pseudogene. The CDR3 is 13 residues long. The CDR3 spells CASRLALSDEQFF. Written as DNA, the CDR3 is TGTGCAAGTCGCTTAGCGCTCTCGGATGAGCAGTTCTTC.

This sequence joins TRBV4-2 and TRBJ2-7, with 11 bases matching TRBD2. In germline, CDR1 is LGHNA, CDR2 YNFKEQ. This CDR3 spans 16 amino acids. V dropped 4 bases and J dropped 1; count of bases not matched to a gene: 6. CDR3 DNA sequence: TGTGCCAGCAGCCGCGAACTAGCGGGGGCATCCTACGAGCAGTACTTC. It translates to CASSRELAGASYEQYF.

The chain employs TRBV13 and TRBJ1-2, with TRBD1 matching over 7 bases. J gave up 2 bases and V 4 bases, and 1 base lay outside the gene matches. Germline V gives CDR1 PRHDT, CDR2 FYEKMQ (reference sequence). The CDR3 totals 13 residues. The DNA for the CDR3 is TGTGCCAGCAGCTGGGGACAGAACTATGGCTACACCTTC. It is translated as CASSWGQNYGYTF. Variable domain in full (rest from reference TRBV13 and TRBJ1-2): AAGVIQSPRHLIKEKRETATLKCYPIPRHDTVYWYQQGPGQDPQFLISFYEKMQSDKGSIPDRFSAQQFSDYHSELNMSSLELGDSALYFCASSWGQNYGYTFGSGTRLTVV.

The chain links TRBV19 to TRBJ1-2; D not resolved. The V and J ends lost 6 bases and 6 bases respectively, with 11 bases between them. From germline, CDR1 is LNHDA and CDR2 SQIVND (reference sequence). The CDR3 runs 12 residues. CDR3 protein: CASRTNYHGYTF. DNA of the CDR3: TGTGCCAGTAGGACAAATTACCATGGCTACACCTTC. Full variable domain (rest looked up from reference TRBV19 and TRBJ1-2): DGGITQSPKYLFRKEGQNVTLSCEQNLNHDAMYWYRQDPGQGLRLIYYSQIVNDFQKGDIAEGYSVSREKKESFPLTVTSAQKNPTAFYLCASRTNYHGYTFGSGTRLTVV.

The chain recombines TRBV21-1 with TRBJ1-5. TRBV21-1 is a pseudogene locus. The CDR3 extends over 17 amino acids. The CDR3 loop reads CASSAPLRVFPGQPQHF. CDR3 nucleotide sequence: TGTGCCAGCAGCGCCCCCCTCCGGGTTTTTCCTGGACAGCCCCAGCATTTT.

CDR3 region: CASSYSSMGEQYF. CDR3 nucleotide sequence: TGTGCCAGCAGTTACTCGAGTATGGGCGAGCAGTACTTC. This chain connects TRBV6-6 to TRBJ2-7, with D unresolved. Germline V CDR1 and CDR2: MNHNY, SVGAGI (reference sequence). V was trimmed by 0 bases and J by 6 bases, leaving 9 bases between them. This CDR3 region has 13 residues.

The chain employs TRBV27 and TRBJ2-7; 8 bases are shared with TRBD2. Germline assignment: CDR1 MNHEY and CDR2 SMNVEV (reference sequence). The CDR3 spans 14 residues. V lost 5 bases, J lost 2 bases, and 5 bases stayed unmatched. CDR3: CASSRGGLAYEQYF. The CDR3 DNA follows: TGTGCCAGCAGTCGGGGGGGGCTTGCCTACGAGCAGTACTTC.

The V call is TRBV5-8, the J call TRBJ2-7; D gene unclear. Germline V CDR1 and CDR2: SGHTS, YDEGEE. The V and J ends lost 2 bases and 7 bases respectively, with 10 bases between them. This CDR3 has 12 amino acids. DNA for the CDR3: TGTGCCAGCAGCTTACCCCGACAAGAGCAGTACTTC. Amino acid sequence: CASSLPRQEQYF. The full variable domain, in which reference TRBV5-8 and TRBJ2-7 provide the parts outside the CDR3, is EAGVTQSPTHLIKTRGQQATLRCSPISGHTSVYWYQQALGLGLQFLLWYDEGEERNRGNFPPRFSGRQFPNYSSELNVNALELEDSALYLCASSLPRQEQYFGPGTRLTVT.

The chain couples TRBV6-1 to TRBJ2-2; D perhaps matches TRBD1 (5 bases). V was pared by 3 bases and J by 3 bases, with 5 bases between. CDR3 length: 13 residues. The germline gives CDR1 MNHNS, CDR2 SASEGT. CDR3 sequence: CASSDRDTGELFF. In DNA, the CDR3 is TGTGCCAGCAGTGACAGGGACACCGGGGAGCTGTTTTTT.

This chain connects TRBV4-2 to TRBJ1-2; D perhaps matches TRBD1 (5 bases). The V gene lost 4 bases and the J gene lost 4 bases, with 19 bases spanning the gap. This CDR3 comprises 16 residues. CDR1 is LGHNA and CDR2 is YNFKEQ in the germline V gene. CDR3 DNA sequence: TGTGCCAGCAGCCGGCCAGGGACTCGCGCTATCTATGGCTACACCTTC. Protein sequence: CASSRPGTRAIYGYTF.